The 13 T cell receptor beta chains below all came from one sample that was sequenced in a study of cytomegalovirus exposure and HLA in healthy donors. PCR employed 60 Vbeta and 13 Jbeta primers. This table comes from immunoSEQ multiplex PCR, and its TCRdb copy is limited to in-frame clones, with some not included. Among over 85,000 clones, around 68% were seen once, and the ten largest hold about 4.3%. The sample consisted of PBMCs. These receptor sequences come from a human donor in good health.

In this sample, this clone turned up once. The chain employs TRBV21-1 and TRBJ1-1; the listed D gene, TRBD1, was not tested against the DNA. TRBV21-1 is termed a pseudogene. The CDR3 is 15 residues long. This CDR3 reads CASRRNRGMNTEAFF. CDR3 DNA sequence: TGTGCCAGCAGGAGAAACAGGGGGATGAACACTGAAGCTTTCTTT.

The rearrangement uses TRBV13 and TRBJ1-2; TRBD1 matches 8 bases. Looked up from germline, CDR1 is PRHDT and CDR2 is FYEKMQ (reference sequence). Unmatched junction bases numbered 4, after V lost 0 bases and J lost 7 bases. This CDR3 has 14 amino acids. CDR3 nucleotides: TGTGCCAGCAGCTTAGGCAGGGGGCAGGGTGGCTACACCTTC. Translation gives CASSLGRGQGGYTF.

CDR3 protein: CASSFGLAVSYEQYF. The CDR3 nucleotides are TGTGCCAGCAGCTTTGGACTAGCGGTGAGCTACGAGCAGTACTTC. The V gene is TRBV5-4, the J gene TRBJ2-7, with TRBD2 matching 10 bases. This CDR3 contains 15 residues. Germline trimming cut 2 bases from V and 3 bases from J; bases unmatched to any gene: 5. Germline V CDR1 and CDR2: SGHNT, YYREEE (reference sequence).

The chain couples TRBV27 to TRBJ2-2; 14 bases line up with TRBD2. The CDR3 contains 19 residues. The V segment lost 0 bases and the J segment 4 bases; nucleotides outside the gene matches: 7. CDR1 is MNHEY and CDR2 is SMNVEV in the germline V gene (reference sequence). The CDR3 loop is CASSLSRLAGGPATGELFF. The CDR3 DNA is TGTGCCAGCAGTTTATCTAGACTAGCGGGAGGGCCGGCCACCGGGGAGCTGTTTTTT.

This sequence joins TRBV2 and TRBJ2-2; possible D gene TRBD2, 5 bases. The V end was cut by 1 base, the J end by 0 bases, with 9 bases between. The length of the CDR3 is 16 residues. Germline loops: CDR1 SNHLY, CDR2 FYNNEI. As DNA, the CDR3 is TGTGCCAGCAGTGAAGTGACGGGAACGAACACCGGGGAGCTGTTTTTT. Translation: CASSEVTGTNTGELFF.

This sequence joins TRBV7-8 and TRBJ2-2; weak D call: TRBD1 (6 bases). V was cut by 5 bases and J by 6 bases, with 13 bases left in between. This CDR3 is built from 14 residues. Germline values: CDR1 SGHVS, CDR2 FQNEAQ. The CDR3 region has the DNA TGTGCCAGCAGCCTAAAGACAGGCCCCGGGGAGCTGTTTTTT. It yields the protein CASSLKTGPGELFF.

The gene calls are TRBV6-4 and TRBJ2-1, with D unclear. The germline gives CDR1 MRHNA, CDR2 SNTAGT. This CDR3 comprises 15 residues. Between the trimmed V and J ends, which lost 0 bases and 2 bases, there was a span of 8 bases. This chain's CDR3 is CASSDSQPPYNEQFF. The CDR3 DNA sequence: TGTGCCAGCAGTGACTCACAGCCTCCCTACAATGAGCAGTTCTTC.

The rearrangement links TRBV30 to TRBJ2-3; D may be TRBD1 (6 bases). The V and J ends lost 7 bases and 6 bases respectively, with 29 bases between them. This CDR3 has 17 residues. From germline, CDR1 is GTSNPN and CDR2 SVGIG (reference sequence). The CDR3 DNA reads TGTGCCTCCCTCGGGTCGGGACACGGTGGTGCTGCGGATACGCAGTATTTT. As protein: CASLGSGHGGAADTQYF. The full variable domain, in which reference TRBV30 and TRBJ2-3 provide the parts outside the CDR3, is SQTIHQWPATLVQPVGSPLSLECTVEGTSNPNLYWYRQAAGRGLQLLFYSVGIGQISSEVPQNLSASRPQDRQFILSSKKLLLSDSGFYLCASLGSGHGGAADTQYFGPGTRLTVL.

The chain is built from TRBV10-3 and TRBJ2-1, with TRBD2 matching over 8 bases. Germline V gene sequence: CDR1 ENHRY, CDR2 SYGVKD. With 3 bases clipped from V and 3 bases from J, the junction kept 4 bases outside the gene matches. This CDR3 comprises 15 residues. The chain's CDR3 is CAISERAGDYNEQFF. CDR3 nucleotides: TGTGCCATCAGTGAACGAGCGGGGGACTACAATGAGCAGTTCTTC.

In this sample, this clone turned up a few times. V is TRBV5-5 and J is TRBJ1-3; D gene uncertain. V was clipped by 0 bases and J by 1 base, with 14 bases between them. Per the germline V gene, CDR1 is SGHKS and CDR2 is YYEKEE (reference sequence). The CDR3 is 17 amino acids. The CDR3, as DNA: TGTGCCAGCAGCTTGGCTGAAGTTCGACAATCTGGAAACACCATATATTTT. It yields the protein CASSLAEVRQSGNTIYF. The full variable domain, completed using reference TRBV5-5 and TRBJ1-3, is DAGVTQSPTHLIKTRGQQVTLRCSPISGHKSVSWYQQVLGQGPQFIFQYYEKEERGRGNFPDRFSARQFPNYSSELNVNALLLGDSALYLCASSLAEVRQSGNTIYFGEGSWLTVV.

CDR3 in amino acids: CAWSVFSPGTNNEKLFF. The CDR3 DNA is TGTGCCTGGAGTGTATTCAGCCCCGGTACTAATAATGAAAAACTGTTTTTT. The chain couples TRBV30 to TRBJ1-4, with D uncertain. This CDR3 has 17 residues. Per the germline V gene, CDR1 is GTSNPN and CDR2 is SVGIG (reference sequence). V was trimmed by 0 bases and J by 4 bases, leaving 18 bases between them.

The chain is built from TRBV7-2 and TRBJ1-3; D perhaps matches TRBD1 (6 bases). Trimming took off 1 base at V and 0 bases at J, with 10 bases between the two ends. Germline lookup yields CDR1 SGHTA and CDR2 FQGNSA. The CDR3 sequence is 16 residues long. The CDR3 sequence: CASSLGGTSSGNTIYF. The CDR3 coding sequence is TGTGCCAGCAGCTTAGGGGGGACAAGCTCTGGAAACACCATATATTTT. The complete variable domain, with remaining parts taken from reference TRBV7-2 and TRBJ1-3, reads GAGVSQSPSNKVTEKGKDVELRCDPISGHTALYWYRQSLGQGLEFLIYFQGNSAPDKSGLPSDRFSAERTGGSVSTLTIQRTQQEDSAVYLCASSLGGTSSGNTIYFGEGSWLTVV.

In this sample, this clone turned up a few times. V and J are TRBV7-8 and TRBJ1-1; D might be TRBD1 (5 bases). Trimming left V 3 bases short and J 3 bases short, with 11 bases between. Germline V CDR1 and CDR2: SGHVS, FQNEAQ. The CDR3 contains 14 residues. Written as DNA, the CDR3 is TGTGCCAGCAGCTTGCGGGGCAGGGACACTGAAGCTTTCTTT. Protein product: CASSLRGRDTEAFF.